This T cell receptor (beta chain) was retrieved from a study of blood T cell repertoires in COVID-19. Study summary: The United States, Italy and Spain provided the acute and convalescent COVID-19 samples.

CDR1 and CDR2 (germline): SGHTA, FQGNSA. V shed 5 bases and J shed 4 bases, with 14 bases lying between them. There are 15 residues in the CDR3. Clones were sequenced by immunoSEQ multiplex PCR, and TCRdb holds only the in-frame ones, with some missing. The table lists 130,000 to 150,000 clones, about 80% of them singletons. The rearrangement joins TRBV7-2 to TRBJ1-4; weak D call: TRBD1 (5 bases). The TCR originated in a man aged 70 or older who had recovered from COVID-19. Sequencing input: peripheral blood. CDR3 sequence reads: CASSRSGTRNEKLFF. In DNA form, the CDR3 reads TGTGCCAGCAGCAGAAGCGGGACCCGTAATGAAAAACTGTTTTTT.